This TCR beta chain was sequenced for a study of blood T cell repertoires in COVID-19. Across the whole study: Sites across the United States, Italy and Spain contributed samples from acute and convalescent COVID-19. The cDNA or gDNA used as material had been derived from T cells, B-cell-depleted T cells, or PBMCs.

Per the original data handling: It was from reference gene primer amplification that nucleated cell counts were estimated. TCRdb's table, derived via immunoSEQ multiplex PCR, lists solely in-frame clones and lacks some. V and J calls and clone size are as listed in that table; D and trimming were resolved from the DNA. The sample lists over 45,000 clones, about 81% seen once, with around 4.5% in the top ten. J was trimmed by 5 bases and V by 1 base; bases with no gene match: 11. The CDR3 sequence is 19 residues long. CDR1 SGHVS and CDR2 FQNEAQ come from the germline V gene. This sequence was found in a man aged 50 to 60 with active COVID-19. V gene TRBV7-8 combines with J gene TRBJ2-2; 12 bases agree with TRBD2. Source material: peripheral blood. CDR3 sequence reads: CASSLGLAGAPGGTGELFF. CDR3 in DNA: TGTGCCAGCAGCTTAGGACTAGCGGGGGCCCCCGGAGGAACCGGGGAGCTGTTTTTT.